This passage covers 19 T cell receptor beta chains from one sample sequenced in a study of T cell repertoires in cytomegalovirus infection. TCRdb re-called the reads with MiXCR, one entry per CDR3 protein. The sample lists roughly 180,000 distinct CDR3 sequences, 17% seen once, with 20% to 25% in the top ten. The specimen was CD8+ T cells from PBMCs. Source of these receptors: a human donor in good health (CMV status not recorded). Some clones in this sample may be carry-over from other donors' samples.

This clonotype was seen a handful of times. The chain employs TRBV29-1 and TRBJ2-3, with 11 bases lining up with TRBD2. Looked up from germline, CDR1 is SQVTM and CDR2 is ANQGSEA. J lost 6 bases, V lost 4 bases, and 9 bases had no gene match. The CDR3 has 15 amino acids. This CDR3 reads CSVVTSGITRDTQYF. The CDR3 nucleotides are TGCAGCGTTGTGACTAGCGGGATCACAAGGGATACGCAGTATTTT.

The chain recombines TRBV6-6 with TRBJ2-7; D tentatively fits TRBD1 or TRBD2 (5 bases each). V was pared by 7 bases and J by 5 bases, with 15 bases between. Germline V gene sequence: CDR1 MNHNY, CDR2 SVGAGI (reference sequence). The CDR3 consists of 13 residues. CDR3 nucleotides: TGTGCCAGCATTGGGGACGTCCCGCACGAGCAGTACTTC. Translated: CASIGDVPHEQYF.

J is TRBJ1-1 and V is TRBV6-2 or TRBV6-3; possible D gene TRBD1, 6 bases. The length of the CDR3 is 11 residues. Trimming left V 7 bases short and J 11 bases short, with 14 bases between. Per germline, CDR1 MNHEY and CDR2 SVGEGT. In DNA form, the CDR3 reads TGTGCCAGCACCCAGGGGAGGCACGCTTTCTTT. It codes for CASTQGRHAFF.

This clonotype appeared once. The chain joins TRBV7-6 to TRBJ2-1; 12 bases map to TRBD2. The junction had 8 bases not matched to a gene; V was cut back by 5 bases and J by 3 bases. This CDR3 spans 17 amino acids. Germline V gene data show CDR1 as SGHVS and CDR2 as FNYEAQ. This CDR3 is CASSLKTLAGGYNEQFF. The CDR3 DNA sequence: TGTGCCAGCAGCCTGAAGACACTAGCGGGGGGCTACAATGAGCAGTTCTTC.

The table lists this clonotype with a few counts. The V and J genes are TRBV4-1 and TRBJ1-2; no clear D. The V and J ends lost 0 bases and 4 bases respectively, with 12 bases between them. Germline V gives CDR1 MGHRA, CDR2 YSYEKL. The CDR3 loop spans 15 amino acids. The CDR3 protein is CASSQEPQSTYGYTF. The CDR3, as DNA: TGCGCCAGCAGCCAAGAACCACAGTCCACCTATGGCTACACCTTC.

This clonotype has a handful of counts. The rearrangement links TRBV7-9 to TRBJ1-2; 7 positions agree with TRBD1. Germline lookup yields CDR1 SEHNR and CDR2 FQNEAQ (reference sequence). The trim removed 0 bases at V and 6 bases at J, leaving 4 bases unmatched. The CDR3 consists of 14 residues. The CDR3 DNA follows: TGTGCCAGCAGCTTAGCGACAGGGACGGATGGCTACACCTTC. Protein: CASSLATGTDGYTF. The variable domain in full, completed from reference TRBV7-9 and TRBJ1-2, reads DTGVSQNPRHKITKRGQNVTFRCDPISEHNRLYWYRQTLGQGPEFLTYFQNEAQLEKSRLLSDRFSAERPKGSFSTLEIQRTEQGDSAMYLCASSLATGTDGYTFGSGTRLTVV.

A few counts support this clonotype. V usage is TRBV7-9 and J usage is TRBJ1-6; the match to TRBD1 covers 10 bases. The CDR3 has 15 residues. Germline CDR1 is SEHNR and CDR2 is FQNEAQ (reference sequence). V lost 5 bases and J lost 14; bases outside the gene matches: 12. The DNA of the CDR3 is TGTGCCAGCAGCCCTCCCGACAGGGGGCGAAAATCCCTCCACTTT. Amino acid sequence: CASSPPDRGRKSLHF. The variable domain in full, with the rest retrieved from reference TRBV7-9 and TRBJ1-6, is DTGVSQNPRHKITKRGQNVTFRCDPISEHNRLYWYRQTLGQGPEFLTYFQNEAQLEKSRLLSDRFSAERPKGSFSTLEIQRTEQGDSAMYLCASSPPDRGRKSLHFGNGTRLTVT.

The V call is TRBV12-3 or TRBV12-4, the J call TRBJ2-3; 8 nucleotides match TRBD2. With V trimmed by 7 bases and J by 2 bases, 17 bases remained unmatched. CDR3 size: 18 residues. Here the CDR3 DNA reads TGTGCCAGCACCCCTCGTGAGGCGGGGGGCCCTTCCACAGATACGCAGTATTTT. It is translated as CASTPREAGGPSTDTQYF.

The gene calls are TRBV14 and TRBJ2-6; 10 bases fit TRBD1. Germline V gene lookup returns CDR1 SGHDN and CDR2 FVKESK. After removal of 4 bases from V and 6 bases from J, the junction contained 15 bases not matched to a gene. The CDR3 has 19 amino acids. The CDR3 sequence is CASSLYGDRGQPEANVLTF. The CDR3 coding sequence is TGTGCCAGCAGCCTCTATGGTGACAGGGGGCAGCCTGAGGCCAACGTCCTGACTTTC.

In this sample, this clonotype turned up a few times. The chain combines TRBV20-1 with TRBJ2-4; maybe TRBD1 (5 bases). The CDR3 sequence is 14 residues long. Trimming removed 3 bases from V and 2 bases from J, with 11 bases in between. Germline CDR1 is DFQATT and CDR2 is SNEGSKA (reference sequence). The CDR3 coding sequence is TGCAGTGCTAGGCCGGACATGACCAAAAACATTCAGTACTTC. It encodes CSARPDMTKNIQYF.

In its sample, this clonotype was seen a few times. V and J are TRBV6-5 and TRBJ2-3; 10 bases match TRBD2. Germline V gene data show CDR1 as MNHEY and CDR2 as SVGAGI. The V and J ends lost 4 bases and 2 bases, in that order; junction bases with no gene match: 6. This CDR3 contains 16 residues. DNA for the CDR3: TGTGCCAGCAGTTTAGCTAGCGGGAGTTACACAGATACGCAGTATTTT. This gives the protein CASSLASGSYTDTQYF.

This clonotype was observed at least ten times. The rearrangement uses TRBV7-8 and TRBJ2-2; no reliable D call. The CDR3 runs 12 residues. Trimming shortened V by 4 bases and J by 0 bases, and 0 bases separated the two germline ends. The V gene's germline CDR1 is SGHVS and CDR2 FQNEAQ. In nucleotides, the CDR3 is TGTGCCAGCAGCTCGAACACCGGGGAGCTGTTTTTT. Translating it yields CASSSNTGELFF. Using reference TRBV7-8 and TRBJ2-2 for the parts outside the CDR3, the full variable domain is GAGVSQSPRYKVAKRGQDVALRCDPISGHVSLFWYQQALGQGPEFLTYFQNEAQLDKSGLPSDRFFAERPEGSVSTLKIQRTQQEDSAVYLCASSSNTGELFFGEGSRLTVL.

CDR3 nucleotide sequence: TGTGCCAGCAGCCTCTTCCCTGCAGGGAGAGATGGCTACACCTTC. Its protein is CASSLFPAGRDGYTF. The chain is built from TRBV7-3 and TRBJ1-2; a weak D match, TRBD1 (5 bases). V lost 5 bases to trimming and J lost 6 bases, with 19 bases between them. Germline values: CDR1 SGHTA, CDR2 FQGTGA. The CDR3 has 15 residues.

This clonotype was seen only a few times. V gene TRBV4-3 combines with J gene TRBJ2-2; D is undetermined. The V end was cut by 3 bases, the J end by 4 bases, with 9 bases between. CDR3 length: 14 amino acids. Germline CDR1 reads LGHNA; CDR2 reads YSLEER. CDR3 region: CASSQGSGTGELFF. For the CDR3, the DNA is TGCGCCAGCAGCCAGGGTTCAGGCACCGGGGAGCTGTTTTTT.

The chain joins TRBV10-3 to TRBJ1-1, with 7 bases matching TRBD1. Germline trimming cut 2 bases from V and 5 bases from J; bases unmatched to any gene: 8. CDR3 length: 15 amino acids. Germline assignment: CDR1 ENHRY and CDR2 SYGVKD. The CDR3 spells CAISEPQGGETEAFF. The CDR3 bases are TGTGCCATCAGTGAGCCTCAGGGGGGTGAGACTGAAGCTTTCTTT.

This clonotype has ten or more counts. The J gene is TRBJ1-1, the V gene TRBV7-8; D might be TRBD1 (6 bases). The CDR3 spans 16 residues. Germline-derived CDR1 and CDR2 are SGHVS and FQNEAQ. V was clipped by 2 bases and J by 2 bases, with 15 bases between them. The CDR3 sequence: CASSLLSTGLNTEAFF. Here the CDR3 DNA reads TGTGCCAGCAGCTTACTGTCGACAGGACTCAACACTGAAGCTTTCTTT.

This clonotype was seen a handful of times. The V gene is TRBV7-9, the J gene TRBJ2-3; TRBD2 aligns across 9 bases. The V gene end was trimmed by 5 bases and the J gene end by 3 bases; junction bases not matched to a gene: 6. This CDR3 has 15 amino acids. Germline CDR1 and CDR2: SEHNR and FQNEAQ (reference sequence). The CDR3 loop reads CASSPLTSGTDTQYF. The CDR3 DNA reads as TGTGCCAGCAGCCCCCTGACTAGCGGAACAGATACGCAGTATTTT.

This rearrangement joins TRBV24-1 to TRBJ2-7; 9 nucleotides agree with TRBD1. The CDR3 runs 15 residues. CDR1 KGHDR and CDR2 SFDVKD come from the germline V gene. Unmatched junction bases numbered 8, after V lost 3 bases and J lost 6 bases. The CDR3 reads CATSDGDREISEQYF. The CDR3 region has the DNA TGTGCCACCAGTGATGGGGACAGGGAAATCTCCGAGCAGTACTTC.

The chain employs TRBV28 and TRBJ1-1, with D uncertain. There are 16 residues in the CDR3. From germline, CDR1 is MDHEN and CDR2 SYDVKM. Trimming left V 4 bases short and J 3 bases short, with 18 bases between. CDR3 in DNA: TGTGCCAGCAGTTCGGAGGGAAGTAATTGGGACACTGAAGCTTTCTTT. This encodes CASSSEGSNWDTEAFF.